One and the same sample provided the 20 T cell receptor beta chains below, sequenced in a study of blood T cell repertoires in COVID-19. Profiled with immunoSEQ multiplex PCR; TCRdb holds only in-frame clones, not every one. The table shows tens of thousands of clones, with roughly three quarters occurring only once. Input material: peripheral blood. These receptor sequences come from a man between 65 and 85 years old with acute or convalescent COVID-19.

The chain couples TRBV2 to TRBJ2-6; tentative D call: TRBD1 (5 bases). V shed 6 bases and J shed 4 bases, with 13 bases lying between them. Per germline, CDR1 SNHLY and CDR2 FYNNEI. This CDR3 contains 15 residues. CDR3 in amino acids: CASRDDSSGANVLTF. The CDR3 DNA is TGTGCCAGCAGGGACGACAGCTCCGGGGCCAACGTCCTGACTTTC.

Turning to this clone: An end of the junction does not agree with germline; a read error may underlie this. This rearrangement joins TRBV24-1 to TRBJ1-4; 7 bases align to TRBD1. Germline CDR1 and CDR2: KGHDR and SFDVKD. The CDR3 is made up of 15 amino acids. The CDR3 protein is CAISDSQGSNEKLFF. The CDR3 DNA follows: TGTGCCATCAGTGATTCACAGGGGAGTAATGAAAAACTGTTTTTT.

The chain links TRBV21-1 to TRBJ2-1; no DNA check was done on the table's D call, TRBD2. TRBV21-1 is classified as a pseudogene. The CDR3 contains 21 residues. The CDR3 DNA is TGTGCCAGCAGCCCCGAGGGTGTGAGACAGGGGGGACTAGCGCCATACAATGAGCAGTTCTTC. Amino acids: CASSPEGVRQGGLAPYNEQFF.

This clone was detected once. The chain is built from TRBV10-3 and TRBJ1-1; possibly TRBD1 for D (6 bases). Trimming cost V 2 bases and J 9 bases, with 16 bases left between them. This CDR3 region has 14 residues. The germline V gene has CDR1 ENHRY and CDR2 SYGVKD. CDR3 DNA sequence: TGTGCCATCAGTGAGGCAACAGGGAATAGGAAAGCTTTCTTT. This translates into CAISEATGNRKAFF.

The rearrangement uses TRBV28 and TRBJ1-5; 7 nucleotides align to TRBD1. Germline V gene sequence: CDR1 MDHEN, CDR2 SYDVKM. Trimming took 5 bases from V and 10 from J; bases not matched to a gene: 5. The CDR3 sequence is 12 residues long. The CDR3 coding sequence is TGTGCCAGCAGTCCCCGACAGGGACCCCAGCATTTT. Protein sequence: CASSPRQGPQHF.

This chain's CDR3 is CASSLSPTGGETYEQYF. The CDR3 nucleotides read TGTGCCAGCAGCTTGTCCCCTACAGGGGGCGAAACCTACGAGCAGTACTTC. This chain connects TRBV5-5 to TRBJ2-7, with 9 bases that match TRBD1. CDR3 size: 17 residues. After removal of 1 base from V and 2 bases from J, the junction contained 10 bases not matched to a gene. The germline V gene encodes CDR1 SGHKS and CDR2 YYEKEE (reference sequence).

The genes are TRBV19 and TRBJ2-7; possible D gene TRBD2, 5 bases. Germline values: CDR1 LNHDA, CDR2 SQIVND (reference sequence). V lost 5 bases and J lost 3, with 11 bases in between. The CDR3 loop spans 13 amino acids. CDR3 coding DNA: TGTGCCAGTAGTGCACCGGGGAACTACGAGCAGTACTTC. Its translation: CASSAPGNYEQYF.

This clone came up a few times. CDR3: CASSPYRLAGRTTDTQYF. As DNA, the CDR3 is TGTGCCAGCAGCCCCTACCGACTAGCGGGGCGCACAACAGATACGCAGTATTTT. J is TRBJ2-3 and V is TRBV7-8; 11 bases are a match to TRBD2. The CDR3 is 18 residues long. V was pared by 5 bases and J by 3 bases, with 13 bases of the junction left unmatched. Germline V CDR1 and CDR2: SGHVS, FQNEAQ.

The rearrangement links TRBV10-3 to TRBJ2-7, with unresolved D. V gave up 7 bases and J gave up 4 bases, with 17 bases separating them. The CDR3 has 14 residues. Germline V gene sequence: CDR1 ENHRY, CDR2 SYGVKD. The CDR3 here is CAINNEVSSYEQYF. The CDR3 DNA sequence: TGTGCCATCAACAACGAGGTCTCCTCATACGAGCAGTACTTC.

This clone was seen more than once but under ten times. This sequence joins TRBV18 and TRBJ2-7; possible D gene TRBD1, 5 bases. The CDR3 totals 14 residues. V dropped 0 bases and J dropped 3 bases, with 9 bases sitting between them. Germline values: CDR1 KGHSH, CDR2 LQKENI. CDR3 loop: CASSPPQGFYEQYF. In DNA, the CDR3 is TGTGCCAGCTCACCACCGCAGGGCTTCTACGAGCAGTACTTC.

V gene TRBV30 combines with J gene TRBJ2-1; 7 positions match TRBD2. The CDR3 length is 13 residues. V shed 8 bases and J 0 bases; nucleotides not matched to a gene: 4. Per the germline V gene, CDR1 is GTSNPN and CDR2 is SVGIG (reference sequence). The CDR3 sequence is CARIAGSYNEQFF. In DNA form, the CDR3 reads TGTGCCCGGATAGCGGGCTCCTACAATGAGCAGTTCTTC.

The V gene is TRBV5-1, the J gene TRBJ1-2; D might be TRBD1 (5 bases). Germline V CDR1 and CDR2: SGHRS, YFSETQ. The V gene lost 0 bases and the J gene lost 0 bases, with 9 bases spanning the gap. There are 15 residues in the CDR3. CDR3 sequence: CASSLGQSSNYGYTF. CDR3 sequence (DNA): TGCGCCAGCAGCTTGGGACAGAGCTCTAACTATGGCTACACCTTC.

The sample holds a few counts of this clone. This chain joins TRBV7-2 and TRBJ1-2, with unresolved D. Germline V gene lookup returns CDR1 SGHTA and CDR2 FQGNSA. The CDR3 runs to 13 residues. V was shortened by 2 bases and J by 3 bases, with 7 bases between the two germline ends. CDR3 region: CASSLNLHYGYTF. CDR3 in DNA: TGTGCCAGCAGCTTAAACTTGCACTATGGCTACACCTTC. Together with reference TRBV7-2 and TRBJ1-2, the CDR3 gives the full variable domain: GAGVSQSPSNKVTEKGKDVELRCDPISGHTALYWYRQSLGQGLEFLIYFQGNSAPDKSGLPSDRFSAERTGGSVSTLTIQRTQQEDSAVYLCASSLNLHYGYTFGSGTRLTVV.

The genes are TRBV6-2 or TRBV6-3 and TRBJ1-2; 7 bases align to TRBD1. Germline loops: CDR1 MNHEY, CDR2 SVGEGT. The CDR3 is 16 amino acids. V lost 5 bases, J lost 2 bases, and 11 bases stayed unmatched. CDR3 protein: CASSPGGGQRNYGYTF. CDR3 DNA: TGTGCCAGCAGTCCCGGTGGGGGACAGCGGAACTATGGCTACACCTTC.

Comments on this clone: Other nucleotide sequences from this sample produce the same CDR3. CDR3 in DNA: TGCGCCAGCAGCTTGGATGGACAGGGCAATCAGCCCCAGCATTTT. Encoded protein: CASSLDGQGNQPQHF. V usage is TRBV5-1 and J usage is TRBJ1-5; 7 positions match TRBD1. This CDR3 contains 15 residues. Germline loops: CDR1 SGHRS, CDR2 YFSETQ. V lost 0 bases to trimming and J lost 2 bases; unmatched junction nucleotides: 2.

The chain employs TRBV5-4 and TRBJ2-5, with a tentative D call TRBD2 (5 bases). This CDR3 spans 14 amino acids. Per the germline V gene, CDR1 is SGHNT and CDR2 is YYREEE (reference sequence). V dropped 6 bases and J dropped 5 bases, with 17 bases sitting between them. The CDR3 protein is CASTLGSHGETQYF. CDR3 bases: TGTGCCAGCACCTTAGGGAGCCATGGGGAGACCCAGTACTTC.

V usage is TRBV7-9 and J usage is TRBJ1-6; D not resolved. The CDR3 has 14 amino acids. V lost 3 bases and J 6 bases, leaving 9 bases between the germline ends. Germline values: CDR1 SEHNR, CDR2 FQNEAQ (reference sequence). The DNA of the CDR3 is TGTGCCAGCAGCTTTCGGGATTTTAATTCACCCCTCCACTTT. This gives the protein CASSFRDFNSPLHF.

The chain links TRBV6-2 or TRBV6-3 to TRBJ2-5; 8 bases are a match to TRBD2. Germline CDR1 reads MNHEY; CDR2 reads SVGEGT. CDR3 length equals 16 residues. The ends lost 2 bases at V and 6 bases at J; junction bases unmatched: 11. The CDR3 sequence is CASSYSGAGGKKTQYF. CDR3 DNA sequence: TGTGCCAGCAGTTACAGCGGGGCGGGGGGAAAGAAGACCCAGTACTTC.

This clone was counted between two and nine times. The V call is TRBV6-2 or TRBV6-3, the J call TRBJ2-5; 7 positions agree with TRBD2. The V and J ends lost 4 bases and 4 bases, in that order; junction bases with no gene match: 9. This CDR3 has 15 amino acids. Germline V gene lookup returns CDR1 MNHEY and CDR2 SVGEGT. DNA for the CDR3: TGTGCCAGCAGTTTTCCAGCGGGGTTTAGAGAGACCCAGTACTTC. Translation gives CASSFPAGFRETQYF.

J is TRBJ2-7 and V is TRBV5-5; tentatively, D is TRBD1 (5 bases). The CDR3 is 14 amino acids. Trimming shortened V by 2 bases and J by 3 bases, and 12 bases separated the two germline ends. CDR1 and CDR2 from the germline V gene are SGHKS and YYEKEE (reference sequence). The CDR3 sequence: CASSFQGSSYEQYF. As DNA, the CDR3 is TGTGCCAGCAGCTTCCAGGGAAGTAGCTACGAGCAGTACTTC.